The clone carrying this T cell receptor beta chain showed up many times. What it recognizes is unknown. This record belongs to a study of CD8 T cells in ankylosing spondylitis. 5'-RACE, quantitative and with molecular barcodes, yielded the TCR beta libraries. TCRdb called the 5' RACE reads again in MiXCR, with one record for every CDR3 protein. The sample gives 150,000 to 200,000 distinct CDR3 sequences, 18% of which show up once; around 4% is in the top ten. The CDR3 consists of 15 residues. The trim removed 3 bases at V and 8 bases at J, leaving 7 bases unmatched. From germline, CDR1 is LNHNV and CDR2 YYDKDF (reference sequence). Study outcomes and limitations: Within ankylosing spondylitis blood, a TCR beta motif made up of eight or nine highly homologous variants appeared to be characteristic.

Sequencing used blood, either unsorted or a sorted T cell fraction (not recorded which). V gene TRBV15 combines with J gene TRBJ2-1, with TRBD1 matching over 10 bases. This receptor was obtained from a male donor under 30 with ankylosing spondylitis or in good health (not recorded which). CDR3 in DNA: TGTGCCACCAGCAGGGCGGGGACAGGGGCTTATGAGCAGTTCTTC. It yields the protein CATSRAGTGAYEQFF.